The T cell receptor (beta chain) described here comes from a study of Ad26.COV2.S vaccination and SARS-CoV-2 variants. The study's findings and limits: Possible underestimation of total T cell responses by the TCR breadth and depth analyses was noted. Comparable non-spike TCR breadth was observed in vaccine and placebo recipients.

V shed 0 bases, J shed 1 base, and the junction held 9 bases outside the gene matches. This CDR3 spans 19 amino acids. Germline CDR1 and CDR2: WNHNN and SYGVQD (reference sequence). Concerning this clone: Its target is not known.

Method: immunoSEQ multiplex PCR; TCRdb's copy keeps in-frame clones and lacks some. The sample yields 300,000 to 400,000 clones, about 92% seen once. The sequence came from a human donor who had recovered from COVID-19. Sequenced here: peripheral blood, sampled after recovery from COVID-19. The chain joins TRBV10-1 to TRBJ1-6; 7 positions match TRBD1. The CDR3 spells CASSESGAGGKSYNSPLHF. The CDR3 nucleotides are TGCGCCAGCAGTGAGTCCGGGGCAGGGGGGAAATCCTATAATTCACCCCTCCACTTT.